This TCR beta chain was retrieved from a study of blood T cell repertoires in COVID-19. The CDR3 extends over 14 amino acids. V gave up 0 bases and J gave up 4 bases, with 7 bases separating them. Germline V CDR1 and CDR2: MNHNS, SASEGT. Authors' methods: Amplification from reference gene primers served as the basis for estimated nucleated cell counts. Clones were sequenced by immunoSEQ multiplex PCR, and TCRdb holds only the in-frame ones, with some missing. The D gene and trimming were derived from the DNA, and the V and J assignments and clone size from that table. This table has around 300,000 clones, 90% appearing once.

The chain joins TRBV6-1 to TRBJ2-1; D gene ambiguous. The sample was peripheral blood. The receptor's source is a woman aged 25 to 39 with COVID-19, enrolled during active disease. In DNA form, the CDR3 reads TGTGCCAGCAGTGAAGCGCGGCTTTACAATGAGCAGTTCTTC. Translated: CASSEARLYNEQFF.